This T cell receptor (beta chain) was captured in a study of T-cell memory formation after mild COVID-19. In its sample, this clonotype was seen a few times. Germline assignment: CDR1 LGHDT and CDR2 YNNKEL (reference sequence). V was pared by 1 base and J by 2 bases, with 9 bases between. This CDR3 has 15 amino acids. TCRdb redid the calling of the 5' RACE reads with MiXCR, one entry per CDR3 protein. The sample yields 140,000 or so distinct CDR3 sequences, approximately 5.7% seen once. V usage is TRBV3-1 and J usage is TRBJ2-1; D is uncertain. The sequenced sample was PBMCs or a T cell subset sorted from them (not recorded which). This clonotype was sampled from an adult woman who had mild COVID-19 (a few samples of this study predate the infection). Cell type and time point are not known. The DNA of the CDR3 is TGTGCCAGCAGCCAAGGCTTATCTACCTACAATGAGCAGTTCTTC. It is translated as CASSQGLSTYNEQFF.